These 14 T cell receptor beta chains were sequenced from one sample in a study of persistence of HIV-infected CD4 T cells. An overlapping HIV-1 Gag peptide pool stimulated these cells at 0.95 to 1 ug/peptide/mL. Sorted nonresponding memory CD4+ T cells were CD40L-negative, CD69-negative, CD45RO-high. Their antigens remain unidentified. The libraries were made with immunoSEQ version 4 in survey mode. The protocol was immunoSEQ multiplex PCR, while the TCRdb copy is restricted to in-frame clones and leaves out a portion. The sample includes tens of thousands of clones, 75% to 80% of them seen just once. Sequencing was performed on CD4+ T cells sorted from PBMCs after 18-hour stimulation, taken from a patient who received antiretroviral therapy. The receptors stem from an adult man with HIV who was CMV-seropositive.

This clone came up once. The rearrangement links TRBV30 to TRBJ1-1; no clear D gene. There are 13 residues in the CDR3. Germline V gene lookup returns CDR1 GTSNPN and CDR2 SVGIG (reference sequence). V was cut by 0 bases and J by 5 bases, with 10 bases left in between. CDR3 loop: CAWSVTGSTEAFF. The CDR3 DNA sequence: TGTGCCTGGAGTGTAACCGGGTCGACTGAAGCTTTCTTT.

The chain carries TRBV19 and TRBJ1-6; D gene ambiguous. This CDR3 has 13 amino acids. V was pared by 6 bases and J by 13 bases, with 16 bases between. The germline V gene has CDR1 LNHDA and CDR2 SQIVND (reference sequence). DNA of the CDR3: TGTGCCAGTAGGGACTCAGCGGCGGCTCCCCTCCACTTT. Encoded protein: CASRDSAAAPLHF.

In its sample, this clone was seen a few times. This chain uses TRBV5-6 with TRBJ2-7; D tentatively fits TRBD1 or TRBD2 (7 bases each). V shed 5 bases and J shed 0 bases, with 15 bases lying between them. CDR1 and CDR2 from the germline V gene are SGHDT and YYEEEE. CDR3 length equals 15 residues. The CDR3 DNA reads as TGTGCCAGCAGTCACAGGGGACTAATCTCCTACGAGCAGTACTTC. Residues: CASSHRGLISYEQYF.

The chain links TRBV19 to TRBJ1-6; 7 nucleotides line up with TRBD1. Germline loops: CDR1 LNHDA, CDR2 SQIVND (reference sequence). Germline trimming cut 4 bases from V and 6 bases from J; bases unmatched to any gene: 3. The CDR3 sequence is 14 residues long. The CDR3 loop is CASSKGTANSPLHF. CDR3 bases: TGTGCCAGTAGTAAAGGGACAGCTAATTCACCCCTCCACTTT.

The DNA of the CDR3 is TGCAGCGTTGGGCAGCTGAACTATGGCTACACCTTC. Amino acids: CSVGQLNYGYTF. J is TRBJ1-2 and V is TRBV29-1; D uncertain. Germline assignment: CDR1 SQVTM and CDR2 ANQGSEA. This CDR3 has 12 residues. With 4 bases removed from V and 2 bases from J, the gap between germline ends came to 8 bases.

This rearrangement joins TRBV6-5 to TRBJ1-2; the D gene is possibly TRBD1 (5 bases). Looked up from germline, CDR1 is MNHEY and CDR2 is SVGAGI. The CDR3 extends over 13 amino acids. V lost 4 bases and J lost 8, with 14 bases in between. CDR3 DNA sequence: TGTGCCAGCAGTTCCCAGGGCGCCGGGGGCTACACCTTC. Translation: CASSSQGAGGYTF.

The chain combines TRBV11-1 with TRBJ2-1; TRBD1 aligns across 11 bases. CDR3 length: 15 amino acids. Germline V gives CDR1 SGHAT, CDR2 FQDESV (reference sequence). V was pared by 8 bases and J by 5 bases, with 8 bases of the junction left unmatched. CDR3 nucleotide sequence: TGTGCCAGCCTTATCGGACAGGGGGCGAACAATGAGCAGTTCTTC. It codes for CASLIGQGANNEQFF.

J is TRBJ2-2 and V is TRBV10-1; no reliable D call. Germline V CDR1 and CDR2: WNHNN, SYGVQD (reference sequence). This CDR3 contains 14 residues. Trimming removed 2 bases from V and 1 base from J, with 5 bases in between. The CDR3 spells CASSERKNTGELFF. The CDR3 nucleotides are TGCGCCAGCAGTGAGCGCAAGAACACCGGGGAGCTGTTTTTT.

In this sample, this clone turned up a few times. This chain joins TRBV4-1 and TRBJ1-3, with no clear D. The CDR3 has 12 amino acids. CDR1 is MGHRA and CDR2 is YSYEKL in the germline V gene. The V gene lost 1 base and the J gene lost 3 bases, with 1 base spanning the gap. CDR3 in amino acids: CASSQGGNTIYF. The CDR3 DNA reads as TGCGCCAGCAGCCAAGGTGGAAACACCATATATTTT.

This CDR3 reads CASSQLAAKGVGELFF. CDR3 DNA: TGTGCCAGCAGCCAATTAGCTGCAAAGGGCGTCGGGGAGCTGTTTTTT. The chain combines TRBV3-1 (or the pseudogene TRBV3-2) with TRBJ2-2; D is unresolved. This CDR3 is 16 amino acids long. The V gene's germline CDR1 is LGHDT and CDR2 YNNKEL (reference sequence). Trimming stripped 2 bases from V and 7 bases from J, with 17 bases between.

This clone was counted between two and nine times. The genes are TRBV7-9 and TRBJ1-4; D uncertain. From germline, CDR1 is SEHNR and CDR2 FQNEAQ (reference sequence). Trimming removed 11 bases at V and 0 bases at J, with 10 bases between. The CDR3 is 13 amino acids. The CDR3 reads CAGGLATNEKLFF. In DNA form, the CDR3 reads TGTGCCGGCGGTTTGGCAACTAATGAAAAACTGTTTTTT.

The V gene is TRBV6-5, the J gene TRBJ2-4, with D unclear. The germline gives CDR1 MNHEY, CDR2 SVGAGI. The CDR3 has 14 residues. The V and J ends lost 11 bases and 0 bases respectively, with 14 bases between them. The CDR3 reads CAGQSELAKNIQYF. In DNA, the CDR3 is TGTGCCGGGCAGTCAGAACTAGCCAAAAACATTCAGTACTTC.

This clone has only a few counts. CDR3 in DNA: TGCGCCAGCAGCTTGGAGAGCACCGGGGAGCTGTTTTTT. Protein sequence: CASSLESTGELFF. This chain connects TRBV5-1 to TRBJ2-2; D ambiguous. The CDR3 loop spans 13 amino acids. Germline values: CDR1 SGHRS, CDR2 YFSETQ. V dropped 0 bases and J dropped 4 bases, with 4 bases sitting between them.

The chain is built from TRBV27 and TRBJ1-5; perhaps TRBD1 as D (6 bases). Germline CDR1 and CDR2: MNHEY and SMNVEV (reference sequence). The CDR3 runs to 14 residues. V lost 2 bases to trimming and J lost 6 bases, with 11 bases between them. The CDR3 DNA follows: TGTGCCAGCAGTTTACGAGGGGGATTTCAGCCCCAGCATTTT. Amino acids: CASSLRGGFQPQHF.